The present entry profiles one T cell receptor (beta chain) with its context. This specimen belongs to a study of blood T cell repertoires in COVID-19. Study at large: Acute and convalescent COVID-19 specimens originated in the United States, Italy and Spain.

The table came from immunoSEQ multiplex PCR; TCRdb's copy has only in-frame clones and leaves some out. The sample has around 160,000 clones; almost 85% are singletons. CDR1 and CDR2 from the germline V gene are MNHEY and SVGAGI. Trimming pared 9 bases from V and 4 bases from J, leaving 15 bases between. CDR3 size: 13 residues. The chain joins TRBV6-5 to TRBJ1-1; a possible D gene is TRBD1 (5 bases). The TCR sequence derives from a man between 45 and 60 years old who had recovered from COVID-19. The sequenced sample was PBMCs or T cells enriched from blood (not recorded which). CDR3 region: CASYQGRGTEAFF. Here the CDR3 DNA reads TGTGCCAGTTACCAGGGAAGGGGCACTGAAGCTTTCTTT.